The 23 T cell receptor beta chains listed next were all sequenced from one sample in a study of identical twins. TCRdb re-called the 5' RACE reads through MiXCR, storing one row per CDR3 protein. The sample shows a few hundred thousand distinct CDR3 sequences, more than 9% of them seen only once. These data were likewise used in another study, on yellow fever vaccine responses in identical twins.

Sequenced: PBMCs. Receptors were obtained from a woman aged 18-29 years in good health.

This clonotype was counted between two and nine times. The chain employs TRBV10-3 and TRBJ2-5; TRBD2 matches at 14 bases. V lost 9 bases and J lost 5; bases outside the gene matches: 5. This CDR3 comprises 14 residues. From germline, CDR1 is ENHRY and CDR2 SYGVKD. CDR3 loop: CAIGTSGSHETQYF. CDR3 DNA: TGTGCCATTGGGACTAGCGGGAGTCACGAGACCCAGTACTTC.

This clonotype appeared many times. The CDR3 spells CSPKVQVGTEAFF. The CDR3 region has the DNA TGCAGCCCCAAGGTGCAGGTGGGCACTGAAGCTTTCTTT. This rearrangement joins TRBV29-1 to TRBJ1-1; D gene ambiguous. The germline V gene has CDR1 SQVTM and CDR2 ANQGSEA. Trimming removed 8 bases from V and 4 bases from J, with 17 bases in between. The CDR3 has 13 residues.

This clonotype has at least ten counts. This chain uses TRBV29-1 with TRBJ1-1; no definite D call. CDR1 and CDR2 (germline): SQVTM, ANQGSEA. V lost 7 bases to trimming and J lost 0 bases, with 15 bases between them. The CDR3 has 14 residues. The CDR3 loop is CSAIKTPLNTEAFF. Here the CDR3 DNA reads TGCAGCGCAATCAAGACTCCATTGAACACTGAAGCTTTCTTT.

In its sample, this clonotype was seen many times. V gene TRBV5-1 combines with J gene TRBJ2-2, with D perhaps TRBD1 or TRBD2 (5 bases each). Trimming took 4 bases from V and 0 from J, leaving 10 bases between them. The CDR3 extends over 15 amino acids. CDR1 SGHRS and CDR2 YFSETQ come from the germline V gene. The CDR3 nucleotides are TGCGCCAGCAGCCCAGGGACGGCGAACACCGGGGAGCTGTTTTTT. Its translation is CASSPGTANTGELFF.

This clonotype was observed a few times. The chain joins TRBV15 to TRBJ2-5; D is uncertain. This CDR3 region has 13 residues. The germline V gene encodes CDR1 LNHNV and CDR2 YYDKDF (reference sequence). V gave up 0 bases and J gave up 5 bases, with 7 bases separating them. This CDR3 reads CATSRDLGETQYF. The CDR3 nucleotides are TGTGCCACCAGCAGAGACCTCGGGGAGACCCAGTACTTC.

Comments on this clonotype: A much bigger clone sits one base away, suggesting this may be a read error. The chain recombines TRBV5-1 with TRBJ2-7; either TRBD1 or TRBD2 may supply D (5 bases each). V was shortened by 2 bases and J by 2 bases, with 11 bases between the two germline ends. CDR1 and CDR2 from the germline V gene are SGHRS and YFSETQ. The CDR3 has 14 amino acids. This CDR3 reads CASSLQVGAYEQYF. In DNA, the CDR3 is TGCGCCAGCAGCTTACAGGTGGGGGCCTACGAGCAGTACTTC. Full variable domain (remainder filled in from reference TRBV5-1 and TRBJ2-7): KAGVTQTPRYLIKTRGQQVTLSCSPISGHRSVSWYQQTPGQGLQFLFEYFSETQRNKGNFPGRFSGRQFSNSRSEMNVSTLELGDSALYLCASSLQVGAYEQYFGPGTRLTVT.

V usage is TRBV5-6 and J usage is TRBJ2-7; D call uncertain. Germline V gene sequence: CDR1 SGHDT, CDR2 YYEEEE. There are 15 residues in the CDR3. V lost 0 bases and J lost 0, with 10 bases in between. In nucleotides, the CDR3 is TGTGCCAGCAGCTTGGGTTTGTCCGGCTCCTACGAGCAGTACTTC. Protein sequence: CASSLGLSGSYEQYF.

This clonotype was counted a few times. For the CDR3, the DNA is TGTGCCACCACCAAGGGACTAGCGGGAGCAGTGGGTGAGACCCAGTACTTC. Its protein product is CATTKGLAGAVGETQYF. This chain uses TRBV15 with TRBJ2-5, with 14 nucleotides matching TRBD2. This CDR3 spans 17 amino acids. The germline CDR1 and CDR2 sequences are LNHNV and YYDKDF (reference sequence). The junction had 12 bases not matched to a gene; V was cut back by 7 bases and J by 5 bases. Full variable domain (rest looked up from reference TRBV15 and TRBJ2-5): DAMVIQNPRYQVTQFGKPVTLSCSQTLNHNVMYWYQQKSSQAPKLLFHYYDKDFNNEADTPDNFQSRRPNTSFCFLDIRSPGLGDTAMYLCATTKGLAGAVGETQYFGPGTRLLVL.

The genes are TRBV10-3 and TRBJ2-7, with TRBD2 matching over 7 bases. V trimming: 4 bases; J trimming: 5 bases; junction bases outside the gene matches: 8. There are 14 residues in the CDR3. Germline-derived CDR1 and CDR2 are ENHRY and SYGVKD. Here the CDR3 reads CAISAGGSHDEQYF. CDR3 DNA: TGTGCCATCAGTGCTGGCGGGAGTCACGACGAGCAGTACTTC.

The table lists this clonotype with many counts. V gene TRBV20-1 combines with J gene TRBJ1-5; 10 nucleotides line up with TRBD1. V lost 6 bases and J lost 5; bases outside the gene matches: 7. The CDR3 covers 14 residues. The germline gives CDR1 DFQATT, CDR2 SNEGSKA (reference sequence). CDR3 nucleotide sequence: TGCAGTGCCCCCCCCGGGACAGGGGATCAGCCCCAGCATTTT. Protein: CSAPPGTGDQPQHF.

This clonotype showed up many times. The gene calls are TRBV12-3 or TRBV12-4 and TRBJ1-6; maybe TRBD1 (5 bases). The length of the CDR3 is 15 residues. V dropped 2 bases and J dropped 7 bases, with 12 bases sitting between them. The CDR3 region has the DNA TGTGCCAGCAGTTTATTGGGGCCTGGAAATTCACCCCTCCACTTT. Its translation: CASSLLGPGNSPLHF.

This clonotype was seen repeatedly, ten times or more. V and J are TRBV6-5 and TRBJ1-5, with D unresolved. The germline CDR1 and CDR2 sequences are MNHEY and SVGAGI. The CDR3 covers 14 residues. Trimming took 0 bases from V and 9 from J, leaving 12 bases between them. The CDR3 DNA follows: TGTGCCAGCAGTTACTCCGACAAGGGCGCGCCCCAGCATTTT. Translating it yields CASSYSDKGAPQHF.

This clonotype appeared a few times. The gene calls are TRBV15 and TRBJ2-3; either TRBD1 or TRBD2 may supply D (5 bases each). The CDR3 is made up of 15 amino acids. Germline lookup yields CDR1 LNHNV and CDR2 YYDKDF (reference sequence). Trimming removed 4 bases at V and 0 bases at J, with 11 bases between. The CDR3 DNA reads as TGTGCCACCAGCACCCCCGGGGCTAGCACAGATACGCAGTATTTT. This codes for CATSTPGASTDTQYF.

This clonotype was observed many times. V is TRBV7-9 and J is TRBJ2-3, with a weak D call TRBD2 (5 bases). The CDR3 covers 16 residues. V lost 1 base, J lost 2 bases, and 13 bases lay in between. The V gene's germline CDR1 is SEHNR and CDR2 FQNEAQ (reference sequence). The CDR3 DNA sequence: TGTGCCAGCAGCTTAGTCGACTACCAGAACACAGATACGCAGTATTTT. It specifies CASSLVDYQNTDTQYF.

This clonotype has at least ten counts. V gene TRBV28 combines with J gene TRBJ1-5; 9 nucleotides match TRBD1. The CDR3 contains 15 residues. J was trimmed by 1 base and V by 6 bases; bases with no gene match: 4. The germline V gene has CDR1 MDHEN and CDR2 SYDVKM. The CDR3 DNA sequence: TGTGCCAGCAGACCCGGGACAGGGAGCAATCAGCCCCAGCATTTT. It specifies CASRPGTGSNQPQHF.

The sample holds a few counts of this clonotype. The rearrangement uses TRBV5-6 and TRBJ2-3; no clear D gene. The CDR3 contains 15 residues. Per the germline V gene, CDR1 is SGHDT and CDR2 is YYEEEE. V was trimmed by 6 bases and J by 2 bases, leaving 16 bases between them. CDR3 sequence: CASKVSLLYTDTQYF. CDR3 DNA: TGTGCCAGCAAAGTGAGTCTACTATACACAGATACGCAGTATTTT.

The gene calls are TRBV19 and TRBJ2-7, with D perhaps matching TRBD2 (6 bases). This CDR3 is built from 15 residues. From germline, CDR1 is LNHDA and CDR2 SQIVND (reference sequence). Trimming left V 0 bases short and J 3 bases short, with 12 bases between. CDR3 nucleotide sequence: TGTGCCAGTAGTATAGAAGTGCTGGGAGGCTACGAGCAGTACTTC. Its translation: CASSIEVLGGYEQYF.

This clonotype was seen many times. The gene calls are TRBV7-3 and TRBJ2-2; 9 bases fit TRBD1. Germline CDR1 and CDR2: SGHTA and FQGTGA. This CDR3 has 16 amino acids. Trimming took 5 bases from V and 1 from J; bases not matched to a gene: 5. This CDR3 is CASSDWDRENTGELFF. In nucleotides, the CDR3 is TGTGCCAGCAGCGATTGGGACAGGGAGAACACCGGGGAGCTGTTTTTT.

This clonotype has only a few counts. This rearrangement joins TRBV5-1 to TRBJ1-5, with 9 nucleotides matching TRBD1. Germline CDR1 reads SGHRS; CDR2 reads YFSETQ. The ends lost 4 bases at V and 5 bases at J; junction bases unmatched: 4. The CDR3 runs to 14 residues. The CDR3 spells CASSPGQGHQPQHF. The CDR3, as DNA: TGCGCCAGCAGCCCGGGACAGGGACATCAGCCCCAGCATTTT.

This clonotype was seen a few times. This chain joins TRBV29-1 and TRBJ1-4; 8 bases align to TRBD1. Germline-derived CDR1 and CDR2 are SQVTM and ANQGSEA. This CDR3 has 12 residues. Losses at the gene ends were 2 bases for V and 12 bases for J; bases not matched to a gene: 5. CDR3 residues: CSVEWTGRELFF. DNA for the CDR3: TGCAGCGTTGAATGGACAGGGAGAGAACTGTTTTTT.

This clonotype came up a few times. V and J are TRBV2 and TRBJ2-7; a possible D gene is TRBD1 (8 bases). The V and J ends lost 6 bases and 0 bases respectively, with 15 bases between them. Per the germline V gene, CDR1 is SNHLY and CDR2 is FYNNEI. The CDR3 length is 15 residues. The CDR3 sequence: CASSKQGGSSYEQYF. The CDR3 nucleotides are TGTGCCAGCAGCAAACAGGGGGGGAGCTCCTACGAGCAGTACTTC. Full variable domain (missing parts from reference TRBV2 and TRBJ2-7): EPEVTQTPSHQVTQMGQEVILRCVPISNHLYFYWYRQILGQKVEFLVSFYNNEISEKSEIFDDQFSVERPDGSNFTLKIRSTKLEDSAMYFCASSKQGGSSYEQYFGPGTRLTVT.

The sample holds many counts of this clonotype. The rearrangement uses TRBV7-9 and TRBJ2-7; D is possibly TRBD1 (5 bases). Deletions cut 3 bases from V and 3 bases from J, with 9 bases between. The V gene's germline CDR1 is SEHNR and CDR2 FQNEAQ (reference sequence). The CDR3 sequence is 13 residues long. The CDR3 DNA sequence: TGTGCCAGCAGCTTGCCGACAGTCTACGAGCAGTACTTC. Translated, it gives CASSLPTVYEQYF.

This clonotype was counted between two and nine times. The chain joins TRBV2 to TRBJ2-5; 7 positions agree with TRBD1. The V segment lost 6 bases and the J segment 5 bases; nucleotides outside the gene matches: 12. The germline V gene encodes CDR1 SNHLY and CDR2 FYNNEI. CDR3 size: 15 residues. The CDR3 region has the DNA TGTGCCAGCAGGACCGGGACAGACGCCGCGGAGACCCAGTACTTC. Amino acids: CASRTGTDAAETQYF.